Below, 12 T cell receptor beta chains from the same sample are listed, as sequenced in a study of blood T cell repertoires in COVID-19. TCRdb's copy holds only in-frame clones and misses some; the assay was immunoSEQ multiplex PCR. The table includes about 250,000 clones, 88% detected once. The specimen was peripheral blood. Source of these receptors: a woman between 40 and 50 years old who had recovered from COVID-19.

V gene TRBV3-1 (or the pseudogene TRBV3-2) combines with J gene TRBJ2-1; weak D call: TRBD2 (6 bases). CDR1 and CDR2 (germline): LGHDT, YNNKEL (reference sequence). Trimming cost V 5 bases and J 9 bases, with 11 bases left between them. The CDR3 totals 12 residues. The CDR3 DNA follows: TGTGCCAGCAGCACCACCGGGGGTGAGCAGTTCTTC. This encodes CASSTTGGEQFF.

The chain recombines TRBV3-1 (or the pseudogene TRBV3-2) with TRBJ1-4; D is unresolved. CDR1 LGHDT and CDR2 YNNKEL come from the germline V gene (reference sequence). V dropped 6 bases and J dropped 6 bases, with 17 bases sitting between them. This CDR3 is 15 amino acids long. In DNA, the CDR3 is TGTGCCAGCAGTCCCACGCCAGGTGCCCATGAAAAACTGTTTTTT. Amino acids: CASSPTPGAHEKLFF.

The chain uses TRBV10-1 and TRBJ2-1; D is perhaps TRBD2 (6 bases). Trimming took off 6 bases at V and 9 bases at J, with 15 bases between the two ends. Germline values: CDR1 WNHNN, CDR2 SYGVQD (reference sequence). The CDR3 spans 13 residues. DNA for the CDR3: TGCGCCAGCAGGCCCGGGACGGAGGGTGAGCAGTTCTTC. It yields the protein CASRPGTEGEQFF.

V is TRBV24-1 and J is TRBJ2-3; 11 bases fit TRBD2. CDR1 KGHDR and CDR2 SFDVKD come from the germline V gene. There are 17 residues in the CDR3. Trimming took 0 bases from V and 2 from J; bases not matched to a gene: 3. The CDR3 region has the DNA TGTGCCACCAGTGATTTGGGGGGACTAGCGGCCACAGATACGCAGTATTTT. Amino acid sequence: CATSDLGGLAATDTQYF.

The gene calls are TRBV7-6 and TRBJ2-2; TRBD1 is a possible D gene (6 bases). In germline, CDR1 is SGHVS, CDR2 FNYEAQ. Trimming took off 1 base at V and 5 bases at J, with 17 bases between the two ends. The CDR3 consists of 17 residues. Here the CDR3 DNA reads TGTGCCAGCAGCTTAGGATCACAGGGTGCCAAAACCGGGGAGCTGTTTTTT. This encodes CASSLGSQGAKTGELFF. The full variable domain, rest sourced from reference TRBV7-6 and TRBJ2-2, is GAGVSQSPRYKVTKRGQDVALRCDPISGHVSLYWYRQALGQGPEFLTYFNYEAQQDKSGLPNDRFSAERPEGSISTLTIQRTEQRDSAMYRCASSLGSQGAKTGELFFGEGSRLTVL.

The chain recombines TRBV6-6 with TRBJ1-5; D not certain. Trimming took off 7 bases at V and 5 bases at J, with 12 bases between the two ends. Germline loops: CDR1 MNHNY, CDR2 SVGAGI (reference sequence). The CDR3 spans 13 residues. The CDR3 here is CASTTGVHQPQHF. CDR3 in DNA: TGTGCCAGCACCACCGGGGTGCATCAGCCCCAGCATTTT.

To note about this clone: Other nucleotide sequences from this sample produce the same CDR3. This rearrangement joins TRBV6-6 to TRBJ2-1, with a weak D call TRBD2 (6 bases). The V end was cut by 8 bases, the J end by 0 bases, with 8 bases between. CDR3 length: 13 amino acids. Germline V gene data show CDR1 as MNHNY and CDR2 as SVGAGI (reference sequence). CDR3 loop: CASSRDSYNEQFF. CDR3 bases: TGTGCCAGCTCGCGGGACTCCTACAATGAGCAGTTCTTC.

J is TRBJ2-3 and V is TRBV5-4; D is possibly TRBD2 (6 bases). The length of the CDR3 is 14 residues. The germline CDR1 and CDR2 sequences are SGHNT and YYREEE (reference sequence). The V and J ends lost 1 base and 3 bases respectively, with 9 bases between them. The CDR3 DNA is TGTGCCAGCAGCTTGTCGGGAGAAACAGATACGCAGTATTTT. Translation gives CASSLSGETDTQYF.

The gene calls are TRBV30 and TRBJ2-7, with 7 bases that match TRBD1. J gave up 7 bases and V 5 bases, and 14 bases lay outside the gene matches. CDR1 and CDR2 (germline): GTSNPN, SVGIG (reference sequence). The CDR3 covers 14 residues. The CDR3 DNA is TGTGCCTGGTCCACAGGGGTTGGGGAGAGGGAGCAGTACTTC. This encodes CAWSTGVGEREQYF.

The chain uses TRBV6-2 or TRBV6-3 and TRBJ2-4, with a tentative D call TRBD2 (6 bases). The CDR3 spans 17 residues. CDR1 is MNHEY and CDR2 is SVGEGT in the germline V gene. The V and J ends lost 0 bases and 0 bases respectively, with 12 bases between them. The CDR3 DNA sequence: TGTGCCAGCAGTTACTCTGGGGGGAACTTAGCCAAAAACATTCAGTACTTC. Its translation: CASSYSGGNLAKNIQYF.

The gene calls are TRBV9 and TRBJ2-1, with 9 positions matching TRBD2. Trimming took 0 bases from V and 9 from J; bases not matched to a gene: 10. The CDR3 is 16 residues long. Germline loops: CDR1 SGDLS, CDR2 YYNGEE. CDR3 amino acids: CASSVAAGGPPGEQFF. The CDR3 DNA is TGTGCCAGCAGCGTAGCGGCGGGAGGGCCCCCGGGTGAGCAGTTCTTC.

The gene calls are TRBV19 and TRBJ1-2; 11 positions match TRBD1. CDR1 is LNHDA, CDR2 SQIVND, per germline (reference sequence). The CDR3 extends over 16 amino acids. V dropped 5 bases and J dropped 4; count of bases not matched to a gene: 9. In nucleotides, the CDR3 is TGTGCCAGTAGTGCCCTCCGGGACAGGGGGGCCTATGGCTACACCTTC. Its translation is CASSALRDRGAYGYTF.